The 20 T cell receptor beta chains in this list originate from one sample, sequenced in a study of blood T cell repertoires in COVID-19. Sequenced by immunoSEQ multiplex PCR; TCRdb stores in-frame clones only, minus some. This table holds a few hundred thousand clones, 88% found once. Specimen: PBMCs or T cells enriched from blood (not recorded which). These receptors were collected from a woman between 45 and 65 years old who had recovered from COVID-19.

The V call is TRBV15, the J call TRBJ2-1; maybe TRBD2 (6 bases). Germline loops: CDR1 LNHNV, CDR2 YYDKDF (reference sequence). The V and J ends lost 8 bases and 10 bases respectively, with 12 bases between them. CDR3 length equals 11 residues. Written as DNA, the CDR3 is TGTGCCACCGGGACGGGAGTCGAGCAGTTCTTC. It encodes CATGTGVEQFF. The full variable domain, rest sourced from reference TRBV15 and TRBJ2-1, is DAMVIQNPRYQVTQFGKPVTLSCSQTLNHNVMYWYQQKSSQAPKLLFHYYDKDFNNEADTPDNFQSRRPNTSFCFLDIRSPGLGDTAMYLCATGTGVEQFFGPGTRLTVL.

V is TRBV27 and J is TRBJ2-5; D gene ambiguous. The germline gives CDR1 MNHEY, CDR2 SMNVEV (reference sequence). The CDR3 spans 14 residues. Between the trimmed V and J ends, which lost 4 bases and 7 bases, there was a span of 16 bases. This CDR3 is CASSSSLPVVTQYF. The DNA for the CDR3 is TGTGCCAGCAGTTCATCCCTCCCTGTCGTGACCCAGTACTTC.

V is TRBV11-3 and J is TRBJ2-1; 8 bases align to TRBD1. Germline trimming cut 3 bases from V and 4 bases from J; bases unmatched to any gene: 5. The CDR3 has 15 residues. Per the germline V gene, CDR1 is SGHNT and CDR2 is YENEEA. The CDR3 is CASSLVGQAYNEQFF. For the CDR3, the DNA is TGTGCCAGCAGCTTGGTGGGACAGGCGTACAATGAGCAGTTCTTC.

The chain combines TRBV7-9 with TRBJ1-2; 9 bases line up with TRBD1. V lost 3 bases and J lost 4; bases outside the gene matches: 6. The CDR3 consists of 15 residues. In germline, CDR1 is SEHNR, CDR2 FQNEAQ (reference sequence). The chain's CDR3 is CASSLGQGVAYGYTF. The CDR3 region has the DNA TGTGCCAGCAGCTTGGGACAGGGAGTTGCCTATGGCTACACCTTC.

This chain uses TRBV6-5 with TRBJ2-6, with TRBD1 matching over 8 bases. The CDR3 has 15 residues. Losses at the gene ends were 8 bases for V and 4 bases for J; bases not matched to a gene: 7. Germline lookup yields CDR1 MNHEY and CDR2 SVGAGI. For the CDR3, the DNA is TGTGCCAGCTCGGACAGGGCGTCAGGGGCCAACGTCCTGACTTTC. Encoded protein: CASSDRASGANVLTF.

V and J are TRBV3-1 (or the pseudogene TRBV3-2) and TRBJ2-1, with D possibly being TRBD1 (6 bases). The germline gives CDR1 LGHDT, CDR2 YNNKEL (reference sequence). With 3 bases removed from V and 4 bases from J, the gap between germline ends came to 16 bases. This CDR3 spans 16 amino acids. The CDR3 is CASSHRALRGYNEQFF. Written as DNA, the CDR3 is TGTGCCAGCAGCCATAGGGCACTCAGGGGTTACAATGAGCAGTTCTTC.

V usage is TRBV28 and J usage is TRBJ1-5; the D gene is possibly TRBD1 (6 bases). Looked up from germline, CDR1 is MDHEN and CDR2 is SYDVKM. Trimming took 2 bases from V and 2 from J, leaving 10 bases between them. The CDR3 spans 15 residues. CDR3 region: CASSLRYRGNQPQHF. CDR3 nucleotides: TGTGCCAGCAGTTTACGGTACAGGGGCAATCAGCCCCAGCATTTT.

The chain has TRBV11-2 and TRBJ1-1; no firm D call. Germline V gene lookup returns CDR1 SGHAT and CDR2 FQNNGV. The CDR3 loop spans 15 amino acids. The V end was cut by 1 base, the J end by 1 base, with 10 bases between. The CDR3 DNA follows: TGTGCCAGCAGCTTAGGGGCTCGACCGAACACTGAAGCTTTCTTT. Its protein is CASSLGARPNTEAFF.

CDR3 nucleotide sequence: TGTGCCAGCGGAGCGGGAGAGACCCAGTACTTC. It specifies CASGAGETQYF. The chain employs TRBV12-3 or TRBV12-4 and TRBJ2-5; D possibly corresponds to TRBD2 (6 bases). The CDR3 spans 11 residues. Trimming took 8 bases from V and 4 from J, leaving 8 bases between them.

On this clone itself: A junction boundary mismatches the germline segment, possibly from a read error. The V call is TRBV4-2, the J call TRBJ2-1, with 13 positions matching TRBD2. Germline CDR1 LGHNA, CDR2 YNFKEQ. The CDR3 spans 17 residues. CDR3 protein: CASRQGTSGVESNEQFF. The CDR3 DNA sequence: TGTGCCAGCAGACAAGGGACTAGCGGGGTGGAGTCGAATGAGCAGTTCTTC.

The chain joins TRBV10-1 to TRBJ2-3; possibly TRBD2 for D (6 bases). The germline V and J ends were trimmed by 4 bases and 0 bases, with 11 bases remaining between them. Germline V CDR1 and CDR2: WNHNN, SYGVQD (reference sequence). The CDR3 length is 15 residues. CDR3 DNA sequence: TGCGCCAGCAGTGGTTCGGGACTTAGCACAGATACGCAGTATTTT. This encodes CASSGSGLSTDTQYF.

The CDR3 region is CASGGVNEQFF. The CDR3 DNA reads as TGTGCCAGCGGAGGGGTCAATGAGCAGTTCTTC. V usage is TRBV28 and J usage is TRBJ2-1, with D possibly matching TRBD2 (6 bases). The CDR3 loop spans 11 amino acids. Germline V gives CDR1 MDHEN, CDR2 SYDVKM. Trimming cost V 8 bases and J 6 bases, with 8 bases left between them. Full variable domain (outside the CDR3, taken from reference TRBV28 and TRBJ2-1): DVKVTQSSRYLVKRTGEKVFLECVQDMDHENMFWYRQDPGLGLRLIYFSYDVKMKEKGDIPEGYSVSREKKERFSLILESASTNQTSMYLCASGGVNEQFFGPGTRLTVL.

Written as DNA, the CDR3 is TGTGCCAGCAGTCCATACGACAGAAACATTCAGTACTTC. Translated: CASSPYDRNIQYF. The rearrangement uses TRBV6-6 and TRBJ2-4; a possible D gene is TRBD1 (5 bases). The CDR3 covers 13 residues. Germline loops: CDR1 MNHNY, CDR2 SVGAGI (reference sequence). V dropped 5 bases and J dropped 6 bases, with 11 bases sitting between them.

The V and J genes are TRBV27 and TRBJ1-4, with D perhaps TRBD1 (5 bases). This CDR3 is built from 16 residues. Per the germline V gene, CDR1 is MNHEY and CDR2 is SMNVEV (reference sequence). Trimming took 6 bases from V and 4 from J, leaving 18 bases between them. The CDR3 sequence: CASRAGRNVGNEKLFF. The CDR3 nucleotides are TGTGCCAGCAGGGCGGGACGGAATGTTGGTAATGAAAAACTGTTTTTT.

This clone appeared once. The chain couples TRBV24-1 to TRBJ2-3, with 11 bases identical to TRBD2. Germline CDR1 is KGHDR and CDR2 is SFDVKD. V lost 4 bases to trimming and J lost 2 bases; unmatched junction nucleotides: 13. This CDR3 has 19 residues. CDR3 sequence reads: CATSDRLAGRSIVTDTQYF. Written as DNA, the CDR3 is TGTGCCACCAGTGACCGACTAGCGGGACGGTCTATAGTCACAGATACGCAGTATTTT.

This chain links TRBV5-1 with TRBJ1-3, with 12 bases that match TRBD1. Per germline, CDR1 SGHRS and CDR2 YFSETQ. Trimming took 4 bases from V and 4 from J; bases not matched to a gene: 6. CDR3 length equals 16 residues. CDR3 in DNA: TGCGCCAGCAGCGTGGGACAGGGGGCTTCAGGAAACACCATATATTTT. This gives the protein CASSVGQGASGNTIYF.

In nucleotides, the CDR3 is TGTGCCAGTAGTCTACAGGGGGTTTTATCTGAAGCTTTCTTT. This encodes CASSLQGVLSEAFF. The rearrangement joins TRBV19 to TRBJ1-1; 8 nucleotides match TRBD1. Germline CDR1 and CDR2: LNHDA and SQIVND (reference sequence). This CDR3 has 14 residues. With V trimmed by 5 bases and J by 6 bases, 8 bases remained unmatched.

The rearrangement links TRBV28 to TRBJ1-1; the D is unclear. Germline CDR1 is MDHEN and CDR2 is SYDVKM. V shed 7 bases and J shed 0 bases, with 6 bases lying between them. The CDR3 length is 12 residues. This chain's CDR3 is CASTLLNTEAFF. The CDR3, as DNA: TGTGCCAGCACTCTTCTGAACACTGAAGCTTTCTTT.

As to this clone: Being one base from a much bigger clone, this may be a read error. This rearrangement joins TRBV7-9 to TRBJ2-7; D is perhaps TRBD2 (5 bases). The V gene lost 5 bases and the J gene lost 0 bases, with 11 bases spanning the gap. The germline CDR1 and CDR2 sequences are SEHNR and FQNEAQ (reference sequence). The CDR3 totals 14 residues. The CDR3 sequence: CASSLDSYSYEQYF. The CDR3 coding sequence is TGTGCCAGCAGCCTGGACTCCTACTCCTACGAGCAGTACTTC.

The chain recombines TRBV5-4 with TRBJ1-1; D might be TRBD1 (5 bases). Trimming took off 3 bases at V and 6 bases at J, with 15 bases between the two ends. Germline lookup yields CDR1 SGHNT and CDR2 YYREEE (reference sequence). CDR3 length: 14 amino acids. The CDR3, as DNA: TGTGCCAGCAGCTCCCCTGGGAGGGACCCTGAAGCTTTCTTT. It translates to CASSSPGRDPEAFF.